These 32 T cell receptor beta chains came from one sample sequenced in a study of blood T cells in healthy people across ages. A second about 7 to 12 cycle PCR used barcoded and J-beta primers. TCRdb reanalysed the 5' RACE reads using MiXCR and keeps one entry per CDR3 protein. Among around 800,000 distinct CDR3 sequences listed, about 26% were seen once. This sample also appeared in a second study, on T cells of mothers and their children.

The sequencing input was blood. The receptor source for this set is a boy aged 5-17 years in good health.

This clonotype was recorded many times. This chain connects TRBV5-1 to TRBJ2-3, with unresolved D. The ends were cut back, 2 bases at V and 6 bases at J, with 4 bases in the middle. The CDR3 has 11 amino acids. CDR1 and CDR2 (germline): SGHRS, YFSETQ. The CDR3 region has the DNA TGCGCCAGCAGCTTCCAGGATACGCAGTATTTT. Protein: CASSFQDTQYF.

This clonotype came up once. V usage is TRBV5-1 and J usage is TRBJ2-6; tentatively, D is TRBD1 (6 bases). Germline assignment: CDR1 SGHRS and CDR2 YFSETQ. CDR3 size: 16 residues. V was clipped by 5 bases and J by 0 bases, with 12 bases between them. CDR3 loop: CASRTGQNSGANVLTF. CDR3 coding DNA: TGCGCCAGCAGGACAGGACAGAACTCTGGGGCCAACGTCCTGACTTTC. The variable domain in full, with the rest retrieved from reference TRBV5-1 and TRBJ2-6, is KAGVTQTPRYLIKTRGQQVTLSCSPISGHRSVSWYQQTPGQGLQFLFEYFSETQRNKGNFPGRFSGRQFSNSRSEMNVSTLELGDSALYLCASRTGQNSGANVLTFGAGSRLTVL.

The chain is built from TRBV12-3 or TRBV12-4 and TRBJ1-1; D might be TRBD1 (6 bases). With 1 base removed from V and 0 bases from J, the gap between germline ends came to 9 bases. This CDR3 is 15 amino acids long. The CDR3: CASSLEGQMNTEAFF. CDR3 nucleotides: TGTGCCAGCAGTTTAGAGGGACAAATGAACACTGAAGCTTTCTTT.

This clonotype occurred a few times. The V call is TRBV4-2, the J call TRBJ1-1; D might be TRBD1 (5 bases). This CDR3 has 17 amino acids. Trimming stripped 1 base from V and 1 base from J, with 16 bases between. Germline CDR1 LGHNA, CDR2 YNFKEQ. CDR3 in DNA: TGTGCCAGCAGCCAAGGTGCTGGAAGGGGAGCGAACACTGAAGCTTTCTTT. Amino acids: CASSQGAGRGANTEAFF.

The chain carries TRBV10-1 and TRBJ2-4; no clear D. V shed 3 bases and J shed 6 bases, with 9 bases lying between them. The germline gives CDR1 WNHNN, CDR2 SYGVQD (reference sequence). The CDR3 loop spans 13 amino acids. In nucleotides, the CDR3 is TGCGCCAGCAGTGATAGGCTCGGAAACATTCAGTACTTC. Encoded protein: CASSDRLGNIQYF.

The genes are TRBV6-2 or TRBV6-3 and TRBJ2-7, with 10 bases aligning to TRBD2. The V gene's germline CDR1 is MNHEY and CDR2 SVGEGT. V shed 6 bases and J 0 bases; nucleotides not matched to a gene: 8. The CDR3 is 16 residues long. The CDR3 DNA is TGTGCCAGCAGCTTGACTAGCGGGCCGCTCTCCTACGAGCAGTACTTC. Translated: CASSLTSGPLSYEQYF.

This clonotype showed up many times. At one of its ends the junction is not consistent with the germline gene, which may arise from a read error. In nucleotides, the CDR3 is TGTGCCAGCAGCTTAAAGCGGGGGGGCTACAATGAGCAGTTCTTC. Translating gives CASSLKRGGYNEQFF. V gene TRBV5-1 combines with J gene TRBJ2-1; TRBD2 agrees at 10 bases. CDR1 and CDR2 from the germline V gene are SGHRS and YFSETQ. The CDR3 spans 15 residues.

This clonotype was counted only a few times. The chain uses TRBV4-1 and TRBJ1-2; 8 bases are a match to TRBD1. The CDR3 runs 16 residues. The germline gives CDR1 MGHRA, CDR2 YSYEKL. Trimming at V came to 1 base and at J to 4 bases, leaving 8 bases not matched to a gene. The CDR3 sequence is CASSQADRAHSYGYTF. The CDR3 DNA sequence: TGCGCCAGCAGCCAAGCGGACAGGGCCCATTCCTATGGCTACACCTTC.

This chain uses TRBV10-3 with TRBJ1-3; 7 bases match TRBD1. Germline CDR1 reads ENHRY; CDR2 reads SYGVKD. The CDR3 is made up of 15 amino acids. Trimming at V came to 6 bases and at J to 0 bases, leaving 5 bases not matched to a gene. CDR3 protein: CAIREDRSSGNTIYF. The DNA of the CDR3 is TGTGCCATCAGGGAGGACAGGAGCTCTGGAAACACCATATATTTT.

Only a few counts were recorded for this clonotype. V is TRBV20-1 and J is TRBJ1-4, with unresolved D. Trimming shortened V by 3 bases and J by 8 bases, and 13 bases separated the two germline ends. This CDR3 spans 13 amino acids. Germline assignment: CDR1 DFQATT and CDR2 SNEGSKA (reference sequence). CDR3 residues: CSASTRFGEKLFF. CDR3 sequence (DNA): TGCAGTGCTAGTACCAGATTTGGAGAAAAACTGTTTTTT.

This clonotype was recorded at least ten times. The V gene is TRBV6-1, the J gene TRBJ2-7; D gene ambiguous. This CDR3 comprises 12 residues. Germline assignment: CDR1 MNHNS and CDR2 SASEGT. Trimming stripped 3 bases from V and 4 bases from J, with 7 bases between. The CDR3 here is CASSDGLYEQYF. CDR3 DNA sequence: TGTGCCAGCAGTGATGGTCTGTACGAGCAGTACTTC.

This clonotype was found a few times. The chain combines TRBV5-1 with TRBJ2-1, with TRBD2 matching over 9 bases. Germline CDR1 SGHRS, CDR2 YFSETQ. The trim removed 4 bases at V and 4 bases at J, leaving 12 bases unmatched. The CDR3 consists of 17 residues. CDR3 region: CASSPGGRRGGYNEQFF. The CDR3, as DNA: TGCGCCAGCAGCCCGGGAGGTCGGCGGGGGGGGTACAATGAGCAGTTCTTC.

The CDR3 nucleotides read TGTGCCACCAGTGATTTAGTGGATGAAAAACTGTTTTTT. Translation gives CATSDLVDEKLFF. The genes are TRBV24-1 and TRBJ1-4; D gene uncertain. The CDR3 has 13 amino acids. Germline lookup yields CDR1 KGHDR and CDR2 SFDVKD. Trimming cost V 1 base and J 6 bases, with 5 bases left between them.

The rearrangement uses TRBV29-1 and TRBJ2-1; no clear D. This CDR3 contains 16 residues. CDR1 is SQVTM, CDR2 ANQGSEA, per germline. Trimming stripped 1 base from V and 0 bases from J, with 13 bases between. DNA for the CDR3: TGCAGCGTTGAAGGGGTAGACGTAAGCTCCTACAATGAGCAGTTCTTC. Its protein product is CSVEGVDVSSYNEQFF.

In its sample, this clonotype was seen many times. Compared with germline, one end of the junction differs, possibly owing to a read error. This chain uses TRBV5-1 with TRBJ2-1, with 11 bases matching TRBD2. The CDR3 runs to 16 residues. Germline V CDR1 and CDR2: SGHRS, YFSETQ. The CDR3: CASSLTSGGPYNEQFF. CDR3 nucleotides: TGTGCCAGCAGTTTAACTAGCGGGGGCCCTTACAATGAGCAGTTTTTC.

The DNA of the CDR3 is TGTGCCAGCAGCTCACCTGGACGGAGGGTAGAGCAGTACTTC. Protein sequence: CASSSPGRRVEQYF. The chain is built from TRBV11-2 and TRBJ2-7, with D possibly TRBD2 on 6 matching bases. Per germline, CDR1 SGHAT and CDR2 FQNNGV. V gave up 4 bases and J gave up 7 bases, with 17 bases separating them. This CDR3 contains 14 residues.

In this sample, this clonotype turned up a few times. V gene TRBV4-3 combines with J gene TRBJ1-2; D is uncertain. V was cut by 0 bases and J by 4 bases, with 15 bases left in between. Germline CDR1 and CDR2: LGHNA and YSLEER. The CDR3 loop spans 16 amino acids. This CDR3 reads CASSQDPGARSYGYTF. As DNA, the CDR3 is TGCGCCAGCAGCCAAGACCCAGGAGCCAGGTCCTATGGCTACACCTTC.

The CDR3 DNA follows: TGTGCCAGCACCGCCTATGAGGGGGTCTACAATGAGCAGTTCTTC. Its protein is CASTAYEGVYNEQFF. The rearrangement links TRBV6-1 to TRBJ2-1; possibly TRBD1 for D (6 bases). The CDR3 totals 15 residues. Germline V gives CDR1 MNHNS, CDR2 SASEGT. The ends were cut back, 7 bases at V and 3 bases at J, with 16 bases in the middle.

The table lists this clonotype with a few counts. J is TRBJ2-3 and V is TRBV6-5; D not certain. There are 17 residues in the CDR3. V lost 3 bases to trimming and J lost 7 bases, with 23 bases between them. Per the germline V gene, CDR1 is MNHEY and CDR2 is SVGAGI. As DNA, the CDR3 is TGTGCCAGCAGTTATAAGGTTTCCTCTCAAGCACTATATACGCAGTATTTT. Amino acid sequence: CASSYKVSSQALYTQYF.

The V gene is TRBV14, the J gene TRBJ1-3; D unresolved. Germline V gene sequence: CDR1 SGHDN, CDR2 FVKESK. The CDR3 is made up of 13 amino acids. The germline V and J ends were trimmed by 5 bases and 4 bases, with 9 bases remaining between them. The CDR3 region has the DNA TGTGCCAGCAGCACCTTCGGGGGAAACACCATATATTTT. Translating it yields CASSTFGGNTIYF.

The chain employs TRBV2 and TRBJ2-1; unclear D gene. V was shortened by 4 bases and J by 3 bases, with 10 bases between the two germline ends. CDR1 SNHLY and CDR2 FYNNEI come from the germline V gene. The CDR3 contains 14 residues. The CDR3 sequence is CASSARSLYNEQFF. The CDR3, as DNA: TGTGCCAGCAGTGCTCGCAGCCTCTACAATGAGCAGTTCTTC.

A note on this clonotype: Given a much more abundant clone one base away, this may be a read error. Here the CDR3 DNA reads TGCGCCAGCAGCTTGTCTAGCGGGGGGTACCAAGAGACCCAGTACTTC. Amino acids: CASSLSSGGYQETQYF. The chain couples TRBV5-1 to TRBJ2-5, with 11 nucleotides matching TRBD2. The CDR3 spans 16 residues. Germline trimming cut 1 base from V and 0 bases from J; bases unmatched to any gene: 2. CDR1 and CDR2 from the germline V gene are SGHRS and YFSETQ.

Of note for this clonotype: Relative to the germline gene, one junction end is altered; a read error may explain this. This chain uses TRBV10-3 with TRBJ2-1, with D perhaps TRBD2 (5 bases). The germline V gene encodes CDR1 ENHRY and CDR2 SYGVKD. The CDR3 is made up of 12 amino acids. CDR3 loop: CAIRLPGNGQFF. The CDR3 DNA is TGTGCCATCAGACTACCGGGGAATGGGCAGTTCTTC.

This clonotype was counted a few times. The V and J genes are TRBV7-7 and TRBJ2-1, with a possible D match to TRBD1 (6 bases). The DNA end is a closer match to TRBJ2-5, so the J assignment may be wrong. The CDR3 loop spans 17 amino acids. The germline gives CDR1 SSHAT, CDR2 FNYEAQ (reference sequence). The CDR3 region has the DNA TGTGCCAGCAGCTTAGTGGGGGCGCGTCGCGGGCAAGAGACCCAGTACTTC. Amino acids: CASSLVGARRGQETQYF.

V and J are TRBV5-1 and TRBJ1-4; tentatively, D is TRBD1 (6 bases). This CDR3 has 15 amino acids. V shed 0 bases and J shed 10 bases, with 16 bases lying between them. CDR1 is SGHRS, CDR2 YFSETQ, per germline. The CDR3 DNA reads TGCGCCAGCAGCTTGGCCGGTCCGGAGGGGGGAAAACTGTTTTTT. Encoded protein: CASSLAGPEGGKLFF. The full variable domain, completed using reference TRBV5-1 and TRBJ1-4, is KAGVTQTPRYLIKTRGQQVTLSCSPISGHRSVSWYQQTPGQGLQFLFEYFSETQRNKGNFPGRFSGRQFSNSRSEMNVSTLELGDSALYLCASSLAGPEGGKLFFGSGTQLSVL.

In its sample, this clonotype was seen a few times. This sequence joins TRBV11-2 and TRBJ2-5, with a weak D call TRBD2 (5 bases). The J call may be in error: the DNA end matches TRBJ2-7 better. This CDR3 spans 13 amino acids. CDR1 SGHAT and CDR2 FQNNGV come from the germline V gene. CDR3: CASRELGYYEQYF. The CDR3 DNA reads as TGTGCCAGCAGGGAACTAGGATACTACGAGCAGTACTTC.

This clonotype was seen more than once but under ten times. The chain joins TRBV5-5 to TRBJ1-2; unclear D gene. The CDR3 length is 14 residues. CDR1 SGHKS and CDR2 YYEKEE come from the germline V gene (reference sequence). The ends were cut back, 2 bases at V and 4 bases at J, with 12 bases in the middle. DNA for the CDR3: TGTGCCAGCAGCTTTTCAGAGATCGTCTATGGCTACACCTTC. The encoded protein is CASSFSEIVYGYTF.

This clonotype was counted only a few times. The chain recombines TRBV20-1 with TRBJ1-1; D is uncertain. CDR3 size: 12 residues. Germline lookup yields CDR1 DFQATT and CDR2 SNEGSKA (reference sequence). V shed 1 base and J shed 10 bases, with 13 bases lying between them. CDR3 region: CSARAPLGRAFF. The CDR3 nucleotides are TGCAGTGCTAGAGCCCCCCTGGGAAGAGCTTTCTTT.

The rearrangement uses TRBV11-2 and TRBJ2-5; D remains ambiguous. Germline V lookup: CDR1 SGHAT, CDR2 FQNNGV. The CDR3 runs to 15 residues. With 3 bases removed from V and 1 base from J, the gap between germline ends came to 12 bases. The CDR3 DNA is TGTGCCAGCAGCTTTCAAATCGGCCCCCAAGAGACCCAGTACTTC. Its protein is CASSFQIGPQETQYF.

Only a few counts were recorded for this clonotype. CDR3 nucleotides: TGTGCCAGCAGTTACTCGGCGGTGTACATGAACACTGAAGCTTTCTTT. Its protein is CASSYSAVYMNTEAFF. The chain is built from TRBV6-6 and TRBJ1-1; no firm D call. This CDR3 region has 16 residues. V lost 0 bases to trimming and J lost 0 bases, with 11 bases between them. Germline V gives CDR1 MNHNY, CDR2 SVGAGI (reference sequence).

In this sample, this clonotype turned up a few times. The V gene is TRBV4-1, the J gene TRBJ1-2, with no clear D. The CDR3 totals 15 residues. CDR1 MGHRA and CDR2 YSYEKL come from the germline V gene. Trimming took 3 bases from V and 8 from J, leaving 19 bases between them. CDR3 region: CASSQKVVGGLGYTF. The CDR3 region has the DNA TGCGCCAGCAGCCAGAAGGTTGTCGGAGGCCTCGGCTACACCTTC.

The chain couples TRBV9 to TRBJ2-3; 9 bases fit TRBD1. With V trimmed by 4 bases and J by 4 bases, 10 bases remained unmatched. The CDR3 consists of 16 residues. Germline V gives CDR1 SGDLS, CDR2 YYNGEE. The CDR3 is CASSNTGQGGADTQYF. The CDR3 coding sequence is TGTGCCAGCAGCAATACGGGACAGGGAGGCGCAGATACGCAGTATTTT.